Shown below are 32 T cell receptor beta chains from a single sample sequenced in a study of T cells in Graves' hyperthyroidism and ophthalmopathy. TCR beta CDR3 regions were amplified from RNA. HTBI primers drove first-round RT-PCR of the TCR CDR3. In TCRdb, the multiplex PCR reads were re-called with MiXCR into one record per CDR3 protein. Among fewer than 650,000 distinct CDR3 sequences, approximately 48% were seen once, and the ten largest hold around 47%. Sequenced sample: peripheral blood or thyroid tissue (not recorded which). The receptors shown here come from an adult woman with Graves' disease, either hyperthyroidism or ophthalmopathy (not recorded which).

J is TRBJ2-5 and V is TRBV13, with a possible D match to TRBD2 (6 bases). The V gene's germline CDR1 is PRHDT and CDR2 FYEKMQ (reference sequence). The V gene lost 6 bases and the J gene lost 2 bases, with 13 bases spanning the gap. This CDR3 is built from 14 residues. DNA of the CDR3: TGTGCCAGCAGGCGGGTAGGGACTCAAGAGACCCAGTACTTC. Protein product: CASRRVGTQETQYF.

This clonotype was counted a single time. V usage is TRBV11-1 and J usage is TRBJ2-2; the match to TRBD1 covers 9 bases. Germline V lookup: CDR1 SGHAT, CDR2 FQDESV (reference sequence). The CDR3 spans 16 residues. The trim removed 5 bases at V and 6 bases at J, leaving 10 bases unmatched. Here the CDR3 reads CASSPPGQGFSGELFF. The CDR3, as DNA: TGTGCCAGCAGCCCCCCGGGACAGGGATTTTCCGGGGAGCTGTTTTTT.

Notes on this clonotype: This may stem from a read error, because a much larger clone lies one nucleotide away. CDR3 DNA sequence: TGTGCCATCACCTTACAGATGACAGGCGGGGCGGACGGGCAGTACTTC. This codes for CAITLQMTGGADGQYF. V gene TRBV10-3 combines with J gene TRBJ2-7, with D perhaps given as TRBD1 or TRBD2 (6 bases each). The germline gives CDR1 ENHRY, CDR2 SYGVKD. CDR3 length: 16 residues. Trimming stripped 7 bases from V and 9 bases from J, with 28 bases between.

The chain has TRBV29-1 and TRBJ2-6; tentative D call: TRBD2 (5 bases). The V gene's germline CDR1 is SQVTM and CDR2 ANQGSEA. Trimming took off 3 bases at V and 2 bases at J, with 11 bases between the two ends. The CDR3 consists of 15 residues. The CDR3 DNA reads as TGCAGCGTTGAGTCGAAGGGAGCTGGGGCCAACGTCCTGACTTTC. This codes for CSVESKGAGANVLTF.

V usage is TRBV7-9 and J usage is TRBJ1-5, with TRBD1 as a possible D gene (6 bases). CDR1 is SEHNR, CDR2 FQNEAQ, per germline (reference sequence). V was clipped by 8 bases and J by 8 bases, with 19 bases between them. The CDR3 is 14 amino acids. This chain's CDR3 is CASGLQGYEEPQHF. The CDR3 nucleotides are TGTGCCAGCGGCCTACAGGGCTATGAGGAGCCCCAGCATTTT.

This clonotype was seen a handful of times. A much larger clone lies one base from this, so it may be a read error. The chain has TRBV7-3 and TRBJ1-3, with D unclear. This CDR3 is built from 15 residues. V shed 2 bases and J shed 6 bases, with 14 bases lying between them. CDR1 SGHTA and CDR2 FQGTGA come from the germline V gene. The CDR3 nucleotides read TGTGCCAGCAGCTTAGTTCCGGGTCCAGAAAACACCATATATTTT. Its protein is CASSLVPGPENTIYF.

As to this clonotype: Germline is not matched at one junction end, which may reflect a read error. The chain uses TRBV2 and TRBJ1-1, with a weak D call TRBD1 (5 bases). The CDR3 spans 16 residues. Germline lookup yields CDR1 SNHLY and CDR2 FYNNEI. The chain's CDR3 is CACSAGIWGLNTEAFF. The CDR3 bases are TGTGCCTGCAGTGCTGGGATTTGGGGGTTGAACACTGAAGCTTTCTTT.

V gene TRBV29-1 combines with J gene TRBJ2-7; 9 nucleotides align to TRBD2. The J segment lost 6 bases and the V segment lost 4 bases, leaving 10 bases of the junction unmatched. The CDR3 loop spans 14 amino acids. CDR1 is SQVTM and CDR2 is ANQGSEA in the germline V gene. The CDR3 loop is CSVGGLAGVFEQYF. The CDR3 region has the DNA TGCAGCGTTGGGGGTTTAGCGGGAGTTTTCGAGCAGTACTTC.

The rearrangement joins TRBV19 to TRBJ2-6, with TRBD1 identical over 7 bases. Germline V CDR1 and CDR2: LNHDA, SQIVND (reference sequence). This CDR3 has 19 amino acids. V gave up 4 bases and J gave up 1 base; unmatched junction bases: 13. The CDR3 sequence: CASSTKDRAMASGANVLTF. Written as DNA, the CDR3 is TGTGCCAGTAGTACGAAAGACAGGGCTATGGCGTCTGGGGCCAACGTCCTGACTTTC.

The rearrangement joins TRBV20-1 to TRBJ1-5, with D uncertain. V was trimmed by 6 bases and J by 1 base, leaving 16 bases between them. The length of the CDR3 is 15 residues. The germline gives CDR1 DFQATT, CDR2 SNEGSKA (reference sequence). CDR3 in DNA: TGCAGTGCCAAAGGGCGCCGGATCAGCAATCAGCCCCAGCATTTT. Amino acids: CSAKGRRISNQPQHF.

V is TRBV12-3 or TRBV12-4 and J is TRBJ1-4; possible D gene TRBD1, 5 bases. V lost 5 bases to trimming and J lost 5 bases, with 12 bases between them. The CDR3 runs to 14 residues. The CDR3 sequence: CASSPRGRNEKLFF. CDR3 coding DNA: TGTGCCAGCAGTCCTCGGGGCCGGAATGAAAAACTGTTTTTT.

This chain links TRBV19 with TRBJ1-5, with D possibly matching TRBD1 (5 bases). Germline lookup yields CDR1 LNHDA and CDR2 SQIVND (reference sequence). This CDR3 contains 14 residues. Trimming shortened V by 3 bases and J by 7 bases, and 13 bases separated the two germline ends. The CDR3 DNA reads TGTGCCAGTAGTATGGGGCCTTACGAGCAGCCCCAGCATTTT. It codes for CASSMGPYEQPQHF. The complete variable domain, with remaining parts taken from reference TRBV19 and TRBJ1-5, reads DGGITQSPKYLFRKEGQNVTLSCEQNLNHDAMYWYRQDPGQGLRLIYYSQIVNDFQKGDIAEGYSVSREKKESFPLTVTSAQKNPTAFYLCASSMGPYEQPQHFGDGTRLSIL.

V and J are TRBV5-1 and TRBJ2-2; possible D gene TRBD1, 6 bases. CDR3 size: 14 residues. V lost 4 bases and J lost 1, with 8 bases in between. Per the germline V gene, CDR1 is SGHRS and CDR2 is YFSETQ. This chain's CDR3 is CASSQTGNTGELFF. CDR3 DNA sequence: TGCGCCAGCAGCCAGACAGGGAACACCGGGGAGCTGTTTTTT.

This clonotype was seen repeatedly, ten times or more. V and J are TRBV2 and TRBJ1-2; D not certain. This CDR3 has 14 amino acids. Germline V gives CDR1 SNHLY, CDR2 FYNNEI. Trimming shortened V by 1 base and J by 1 base, and 7 bases separated the two germline ends. This chain's CDR3 is CASSEEGHNYGYTF. The CDR3 nucleotides are TGTGCCAGCAGTGAAGAAGGCCATAACTATGGCTACACCTTC.

The chain has TRBV7-2 and TRBJ1-2, with TRBD1 identical over 7 bases. The trim removed 5 bases at V and 5 bases at J, leaving 14 bases unmatched. Per the germline V gene, CDR1 is SGHTA and CDR2 is FQGNSA. CDR3 length equals 16 residues. The CDR3 nucleotides are TGTGCCAGCAGCCCACCGGGTGGGCAGGGGGTGTATGGCTACACCTTC. This gives the protein CASSPPGGQGVYGYTF.

This clonotype was recorded at least ten times. The rearrangement links TRBV3-1 to TRBJ2-5, with D hard to call. Trimming pared 2 bases from V and 5 bases from J, leaving 6 bases between. The germline V gene encodes CDR1 LGHDT and CDR2 YNNKEL (reference sequence). This CDR3 has 12 amino acids. In nucleotides, the CDR3 is TGTGCCAGCAGCCAACGAGCCGAGACCCAGTACTTC. Its protein product is CASSQRAETQYF.

This clonotype was observed many times. The CDR3 DNA is TGTGCCAGCTCTCGATCCCGACTAGGAGCGCAAACGGGCGAGCAGTACTTC. Translating it yields CASSRSRLGAQTGEQYF. This chain connects TRBV6-5 to TRBJ2-7; D is perhaps TRBD2 (6 bases). V dropped 8 bases and J dropped 6 bases, with 29 bases sitting between them. This CDR3 contains 17 residues. Germline V gene data show CDR1 as MNHEY and CDR2 as SVGAGI.

The rearrangement uses TRBV9 and TRBJ1-1; TRBD1 agrees at 10 bases. Germline CDR1 is SGDLS and CDR2 is YYNGEE. This CDR3 is built from 16 residues. The J segment lost 2 bases and the V segment lost 3 bases, leaving 7 bases of the junction unmatched. CDR3 region: CASSAGQGVYNTEAFF. In DNA form, the CDR3 reads TGTGCCAGCAGCGCCGGACAGGGGGTATACAACACTGAAGCTTTCTTT.

At least ten counts were recorded for this clonotype. V is TRBV24-1 and J is TRBJ1-4; D call uncertain. Trimming took 3 bases from V and 5 from J, leaving 3 bases between them. The CDR3 is 12 amino acids. Germline V gene lookup returns CDR1 KGHDR and CDR2 SFDVKD. The CDR3 nucleotides are TGTGCCACCAGTGATCACAATGAAAAACTGTTTTTT. It encodes CATSDHNEKLFF.

The chain joins TRBV5-1 to TRBJ1-2; 7 bases align to TRBD1. The CDR3 runs to 15 residues. CDR1 is SGHRS and CDR2 is YFSETQ in the germline V gene. V lost 0 bases to trimming and J lost 2 bases; unmatched junction nucleotides: 4. CDR3 residues: CASSLDVQGNYGYTF. CDR3 sequence (DNA): TGCGCCAGCAGCTTGGATGTACAGGGGAACTATGGCTACACCTTC.

The sample holds many counts of this clonotype. The J gene is TRBJ1-1, the V gene TRBV7-8; the D gene is possibly TRBD1 (5 bases). The length of the CDR3 is 14 residues. Germline V gene lookup returns CDR1 SGHVS and CDR2 FQNEAQ. The V end lost 3 bases, the J end lost 1 base, and 9 bases lay between the germline ends. Here the CDR3 DNA reads TGTGCCAGCAGCTTGGGACTCCAGAACACTGAAGCTTTCTTT. The encoded protein is CASSLGLQNTEAFF.

This clonotype was observed a single time. The chain is built from TRBV10-2 and TRBJ1-5, with D perhaps matching TRBD1 (6 bases). The germline V and J ends were trimmed by 2 bases and 0 bases, with 8 bases remaining between them. The CDR3 loop spans 15 amino acids. Germline CDR1 reads WSHSY; CDR2 reads SAAADI. CDR3 bases: TGCGCCAGCAGTGAGGGACAGTCTAGCAATCAGCCCCAGCATTTT. Protein: CASSEGQSSNQPQHF.

This chain uses TRBV6-5 with TRBJ1-5; a weak D match, TRBD1 (5 bases). This CDR3 region has 16 residues. Per the germline V gene, CDR1 is MNHEY and CDR2 is SVGAGI. Deletions cut 5 bases from V and 2 bases from J, with 16 bases between. CDR3 DNA: TGTGCCAGCAGTAAACTTTCGAGGGGTGGCAATCAGCCCCAGCATTTT. Protein: CASSKLSRGGNQPQHF.

The V and J genes are TRBV19 and TRBJ1-5, with D maybe TRBD1 (5 bases). This CDR3 spans 17 amino acids. V was shortened by 3 bases and J by 8 bases, with 23 bases between the two germline ends. Germline CDR1 and CDR2: LNHDA and SQIVND (reference sequence). The CDR3 nucleotides read TGTGCCAGTAGTATCCCTATCATGGGGAAGGGGAAAAAGCCCCAGCATTTT. Its protein is CASSIPIMGKGKKPQHF.

This clonotype was seen a handful of times. The J gene is TRBJ1-2, the V gene TRBV29-1; D may be TRBD1 (5 bases). This CDR3 spans 14 amino acids. CDR1 is SQVTM, CDR2 ANQGSEA, per germline. V gave up 1 base and J gave up 8 bases, with 17 bases separating them. The CDR3 loop reads CSVEGGATSVGYTF. In DNA form, the CDR3 reads TGCAGCGTTGAAGGCGGGGCGACGTCGGTAGGCTACACCTTC.

This clonotype was found many times. The chain combines TRBV6-1 with TRBJ2-2; 11 bases match TRBD2. The germline CDR1 and CDR2 sequences are MNHNS and SASEGT. There are 15 residues in the CDR3. J was trimmed by 6 bases and V by 6 bases; bases with no gene match: 6. CDR3 loop: CASRELAGVAGELFF. The CDR3 nucleotides are TGTGCCAGCAGGGAACTAGCGGGAGTGGCCGGGGAGCTGTTTTTT.

The chain uses TRBV20-1 and TRBJ2-7; no definite D call. V was cut by 6 bases and J by 1 base, with 16 bases left in between. CDR3 size: 14 residues. Germline-derived CDR1 and CDR2 are DFQATT and SNEGSKA (reference sequence). CDR3 amino acids: CSAISGDGSYEQYF. The CDR3 nucleotides read TGCAGTGCCATCAGTGGAGACGGGTCCTACGAGCAGTACTTC.

CDR3 loop: CASSLEGQGGYTF. In DNA form, the CDR3 reads TGCGCCAGCAGCTTGGAGGGACAGGGTGGCTACACCTTC. The chain uses TRBV5-1 and TRBJ1-2, with TRBD1 matching 9 bases. The CDR3 consists of 13 residues. CDR1 and CDR2 (germline): SGHRS, YFSETQ. V dropped 0 bases and J dropped 7; count of bases not matched to a gene: 1. The variable domain in full, with the rest retrieved from reference TRBV5-1 and TRBJ1-2, is KAGVTQTPRYLIKTRGQQVTLSCSPISGHRSVSWYQQTPGQGLQFLFEYFSETQRNKGNFPGRFSGRQFSNSRSEMNVSTLELGDSALYLCASSLEGQGGYTFGSGTRLTVV.

V gene TRBV5-5 combines with J gene TRBJ1-1; D not certain. This CDR3 spans 13 amino acids. Deletions cut 4 bases from V and 1 base from J, with 8 bases between. Germline assignment: CDR1 SGHKS and CDR2 YYEKEE (reference sequence). The CDR3 sequence: CASSKTWNTEAFF. In DNA, the CDR3 is TGTGCCAGCAGCAAAACATGGAACACTGAAGCTTTCTTT. Filled out from reference TRBV5-5 and TRBJ1-1, the complete variable domain reads DAGVTQSPTHLIKTRGQQVTLRCSPISGHKSVSWYQQVLGQGPQFIFQYYEKEERGRGNFPDRFSARQFPNYSSELNVNALLLGDSALYLCASSKTWNTEAFFGQGTRLTVV.

This clonotype was recorded many times. The CDR3, as DNA: TGCAGTGCTATTATGACAGGGGGCTTAGGCTCTGGAAACACCATATATTTT. It yields the protein CSAIMTGGLGSGNTIYF. The chain combines TRBV20-1 with TRBJ1-3, with TRBD1 matching 10 bases. The CDR3 spans 17 residues. V gave up 4 bases and J gave up 0 bases; unmatched junction bases: 9. CDR1 DFQATT and CDR2 SNEGSKA come from the germline V gene (reference sequence).

This clonotype was detected a few times. The chain carries TRBV15 and TRBJ1-6; a possible D gene is TRBD1 (6 bases). V lost 4 bases and J lost 6, with 13 bases in between. The CDR3 totals 15 residues. Germline CDR1 reads LNHNV; CDR2 reads YYDKDF (reference sequence). The chain's CDR3 is CATSILQGSNSPLHF. The DNA for the CDR3 is TGTGCCACCAGCATTTTGCAGGGGAGTAATTCACCCCTCCACTTT.

Only a few counts were recorded for this clonotype. The chain carries TRBV29-1 and TRBJ1-1, with TRBD1 identical over 8 bases. In germline, CDR1 is SQVTM, CDR2 ANQGSEA. The CDR3 sequence is 13 residues long. The V segment lost 6 bases and the J segment 1 base; nucleotides outside the gene matches: 4. CDR3: CSVGQEPNTEAFF. The CDR3 coding sequence is TGCAGCGTGGGACAGGAGCCGAACACTGAAGCTTTCTTT. The full variable domain, in which reference TRBV29-1 and TRBJ1-1 provide the parts outside the CDR3, is SAVISQKPSRDICQRGTSLTIQCQVDSQVTMMFWYRQQPGQSLTLIATANQGSEATYESGFVIDKFPISRPNLTFSTLTVSNMSPEDSSIYLCSVGQEPNTEAFFGQGTRLTVV.